Detailed here is one TCR beta chain. This specimen belongs to a study of control samples from healthy donors and cancer patients. The germline V and J ends were trimmed by 2 bases and 1 base, with 8 bases remaining between them. This CDR3 comprises 14 residues. CDR1 and CDR2 (germline): SGHRS, YFSETQ. Repertoires were generated with immunoSEQ multiplex PCR, while TCRdb's copy carries only in-frame clones and drops some. The sample gives around 20,000 clones, roughly four fifths of which show up once; 25% to 35% is in the top ten. Sequenced: PBMCs. The receptor was derived from an older man with head and neck cancer. The V and J genes are TRBV5-1 and TRBJ2-3, with D perhaps matching TRBD2 (6 bases). Written as DNA, the CDR3 is TGCGCCAGCAGCTTTAGCGGACGCACAGATACGCAGTATTTT. Its protein is CASSFSGRTDTQYF.